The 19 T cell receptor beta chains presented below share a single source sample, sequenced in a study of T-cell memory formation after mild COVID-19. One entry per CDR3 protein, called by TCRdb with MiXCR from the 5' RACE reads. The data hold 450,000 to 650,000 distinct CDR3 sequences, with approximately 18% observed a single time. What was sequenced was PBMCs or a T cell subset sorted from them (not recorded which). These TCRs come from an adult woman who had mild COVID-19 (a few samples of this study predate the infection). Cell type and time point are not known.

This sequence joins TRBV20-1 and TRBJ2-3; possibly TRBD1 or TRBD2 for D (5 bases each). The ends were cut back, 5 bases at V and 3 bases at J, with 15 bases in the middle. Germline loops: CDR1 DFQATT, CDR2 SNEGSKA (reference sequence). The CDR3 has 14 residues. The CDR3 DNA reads TGCAGTGCTCCCCGAGGGGCAGTAACAGATACGCAGTATTTT. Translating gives CSAPRGAVTDTQYF.

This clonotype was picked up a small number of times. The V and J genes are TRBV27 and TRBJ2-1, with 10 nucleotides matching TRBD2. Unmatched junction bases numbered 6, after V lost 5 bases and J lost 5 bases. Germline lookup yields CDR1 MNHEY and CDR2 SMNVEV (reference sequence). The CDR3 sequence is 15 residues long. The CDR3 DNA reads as TGTGCCAGCAGTAGCGGGACTAGCGCACACAATGAGCAGTTCTTC. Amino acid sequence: CASSSGTSAHNEQFF.

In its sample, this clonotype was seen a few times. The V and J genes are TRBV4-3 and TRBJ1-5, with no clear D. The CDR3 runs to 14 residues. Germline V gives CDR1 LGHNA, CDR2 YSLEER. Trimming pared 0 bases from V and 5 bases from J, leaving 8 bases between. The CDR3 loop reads CASSQDGRDQPQHF. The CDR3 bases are TGCGCCAGCAGCCAAGATGGGCGGGATCAGCCCCAGCATTTT.

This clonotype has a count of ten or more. The CDR3 protein is CASSPGAGPFDEQFF. In DNA, the CDR3 is TGTGCCAGCAGCCCGGGAGCGGGTCCCTTCGATGAGCAGTTCTTC. V usage is TRBV7-9 and J usage is TRBJ2-1, with D possibly being TRBD2 (6 bases). V lost 5 bases to trimming and J lost 8 bases, with 19 bases between them. Looked up from germline, CDR1 is SEHNR and CDR2 is FQNEAQ (reference sequence). There are 15 residues in the CDR3.

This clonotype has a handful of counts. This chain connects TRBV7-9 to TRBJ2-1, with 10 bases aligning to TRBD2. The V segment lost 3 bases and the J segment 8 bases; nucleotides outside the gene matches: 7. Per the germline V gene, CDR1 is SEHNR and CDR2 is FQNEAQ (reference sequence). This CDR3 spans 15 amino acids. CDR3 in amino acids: CASSFGLAASDEQFF. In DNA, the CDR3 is TGTGCCAGCAGCTTTGGACTAGCGGCCTCGGATGAGCAGTTCTTC.

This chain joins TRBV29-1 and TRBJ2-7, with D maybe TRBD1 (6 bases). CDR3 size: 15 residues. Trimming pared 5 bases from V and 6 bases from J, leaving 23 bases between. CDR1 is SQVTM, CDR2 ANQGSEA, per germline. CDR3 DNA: TGCAGCGTTTGGGGTAGGGGGTCAGGAGGCGCCGAGCAGTACTTC. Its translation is CSVWGRGSGGAEQYF.

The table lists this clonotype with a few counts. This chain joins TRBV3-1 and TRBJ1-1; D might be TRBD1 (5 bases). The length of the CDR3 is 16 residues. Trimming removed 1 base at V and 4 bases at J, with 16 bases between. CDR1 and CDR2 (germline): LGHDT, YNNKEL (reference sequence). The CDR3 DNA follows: TGTGCCAGCAGCCAAGTCCGGAAAGGGGCGGGCACTGAAGCTTTCTTT. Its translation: CASSQVRKGAGTEAFF.

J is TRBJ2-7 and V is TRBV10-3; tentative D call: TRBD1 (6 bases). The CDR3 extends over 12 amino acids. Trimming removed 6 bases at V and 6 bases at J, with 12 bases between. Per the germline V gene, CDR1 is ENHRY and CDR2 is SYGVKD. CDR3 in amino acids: CAISPQGSEQYF. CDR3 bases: TGTGCCATCAGCCCGCAGGGGTCCGAGCAGTACTTC.

The CDR3 loop reads CASSLERINYNSPLHF. As DNA, the CDR3 is TGTGCCAGCAGCTTAGAACGAATCAACTATAATTCACCCCTCCACTTT. J is TRBJ1-6 and V is TRBV7-8; D call uncertain. The length of the CDR3 is 16 residues. The germline V gene has CDR1 SGHVS and CDR2 FQNEAQ. V gave up 1 base and J gave up 3 bases, with 10 bases separating them.

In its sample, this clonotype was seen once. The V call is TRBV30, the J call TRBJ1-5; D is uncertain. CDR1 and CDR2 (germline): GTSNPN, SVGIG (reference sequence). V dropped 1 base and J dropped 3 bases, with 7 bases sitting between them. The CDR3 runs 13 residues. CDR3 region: CAWSGDDNQPQHF. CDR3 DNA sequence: TGTGCCTGGAGTGGGGATGACAATCAGCCCCAGCATTTT.

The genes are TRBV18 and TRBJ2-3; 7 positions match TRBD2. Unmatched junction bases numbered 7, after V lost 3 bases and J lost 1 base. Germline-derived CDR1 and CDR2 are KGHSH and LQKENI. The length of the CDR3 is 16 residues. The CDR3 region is CASSPPTAGRTDTQYF. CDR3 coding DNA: TGTGCCAGCTCACCGCCGACAGCGGGGCGCACAGATACGCAGTATTTT.

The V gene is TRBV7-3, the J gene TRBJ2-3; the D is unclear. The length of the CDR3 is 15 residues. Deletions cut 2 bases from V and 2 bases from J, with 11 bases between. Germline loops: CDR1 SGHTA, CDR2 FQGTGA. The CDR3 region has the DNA TGTGCCAGCAGCTTATGGCGGCTACCCACAGATACGCAGTATTTT. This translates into CASSLWRLPTDTQYF.

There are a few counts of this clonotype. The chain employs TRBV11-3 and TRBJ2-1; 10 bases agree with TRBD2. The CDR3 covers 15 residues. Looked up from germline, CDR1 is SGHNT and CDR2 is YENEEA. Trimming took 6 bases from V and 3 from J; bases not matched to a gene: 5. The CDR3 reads CASRRTSGYYNEQFF. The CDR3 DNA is TGTGCCAGCAGGCGGACTAGCGGTTACTACAATGAGCAGTTCTTC. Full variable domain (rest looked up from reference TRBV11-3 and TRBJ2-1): EAGVVQSPRYKIIEKKQPVAFWCNPISGHNTLYWYLQNLGQGPELLIRYENEEAVDDSQLPKDRFSAERLKGVDSTLKIQPAELGDSAVYLCASRRTSGYYNEQFFGPGTRLTVL.

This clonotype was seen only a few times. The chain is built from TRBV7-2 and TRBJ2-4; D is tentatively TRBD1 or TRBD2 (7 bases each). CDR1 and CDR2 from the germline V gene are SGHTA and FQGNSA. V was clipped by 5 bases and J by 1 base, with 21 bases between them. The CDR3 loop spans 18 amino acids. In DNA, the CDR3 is TGTGCCAGCAGCCCGAGACAGGGAGGGGGTCAGGCCAAAAACATTCAGTACTTC. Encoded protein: CASSPRQGGGQAKNIQYF.

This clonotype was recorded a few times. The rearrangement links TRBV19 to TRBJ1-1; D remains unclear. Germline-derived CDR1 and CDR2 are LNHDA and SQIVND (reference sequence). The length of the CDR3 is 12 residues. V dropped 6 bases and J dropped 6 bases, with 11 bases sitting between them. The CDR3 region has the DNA TGTGCCAGTAGCCCCATCGGGGCTGAAGCTTTCTTT. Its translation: CASSPIGAEAFF.

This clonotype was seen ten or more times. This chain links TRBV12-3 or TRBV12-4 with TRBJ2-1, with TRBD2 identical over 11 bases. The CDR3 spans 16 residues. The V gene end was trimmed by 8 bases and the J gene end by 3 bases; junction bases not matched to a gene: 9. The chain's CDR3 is CASGIKTSGSYNEQFF. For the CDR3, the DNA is TGTGCCAGCGGAATTAAAACTAGCGGGAGCTACAATGAGCAGTTCTTC.

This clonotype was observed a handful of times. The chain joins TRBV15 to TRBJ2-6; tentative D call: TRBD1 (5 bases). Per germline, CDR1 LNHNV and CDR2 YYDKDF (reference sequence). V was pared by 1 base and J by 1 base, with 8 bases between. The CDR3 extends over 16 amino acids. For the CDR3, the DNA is TGTGCCACCAGCAGAGTTCCAGGGTCTGGGGCCAACGTCCTGACTTTC. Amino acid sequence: CATSRVPGSGANVLTF.

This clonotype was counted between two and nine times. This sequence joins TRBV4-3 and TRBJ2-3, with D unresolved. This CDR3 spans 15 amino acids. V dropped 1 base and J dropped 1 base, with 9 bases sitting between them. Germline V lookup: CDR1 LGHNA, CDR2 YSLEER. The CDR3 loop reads CASSQAVLGTDTQYF. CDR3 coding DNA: TGCGCCAGCAGCCAAGCGGTCCTTGGCACAGATACGCAGTATTTT.

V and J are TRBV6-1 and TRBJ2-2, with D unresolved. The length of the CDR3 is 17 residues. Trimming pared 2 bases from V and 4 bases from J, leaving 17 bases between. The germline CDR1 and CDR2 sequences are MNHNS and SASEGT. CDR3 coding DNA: TGTGCCAGCAGTGAATCATTGGGCACCGGTAGCACCGGGGAGCTGTTTTTT. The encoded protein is CASSESLGTGSTGELFF.